The 13 T cell receptor beta chains in this list originate from one sample, sequenced in a study of PD-1 blockade in classical Hodgkin lymphoma. Sample time point: newly diagnosed, previously untreated cHL patient sample. Assay: immunoSEQ multiplex PCR; the TCRdb copy retains only in-frame clones and omits some. The sample lists around 25,000 clones; around 94% were seen once. The sample comprised peripheral blood mononuclear cells (PBMCs). All receptors derive from a human donor with classical Hodgkin lymphoma.

This chain joins TRBV14 and TRBJ1-1, with no clear D. The V and J ends lost 0 bases and 4 bases respectively, with 6 bases between them. Germline V CDR1 and CDR2: SGHDN, FVKESK. There are 13 residues in the CDR3. CDR3 residues: CASSQEVLTEAFF. As DNA, the CDR3 is TGTGCCAGCAGCCAAGAGGTCCTCACTGAAGCTTTCTTT.

The chain uses TRBV28 and TRBJ2-5, with D tentatively TRBD2 (5 bases). V lost 5 bases and J 3 bases, leaving 13 bases between the germline ends. The CDR3 loop spans 14 amino acids. The germline gives CDR1 MDHEN, CDR2 SYDVKM. The CDR3 spells CASSIPRAEETQYF. CDR3 DNA sequence: TGTGCCAGCAGTATTCCCAGAGCGGAAGAGACCCAGTACTTC.

This sequence joins TRBV7-2 and TRBJ1-2; D is uncertain. Germline V lookup: CDR1 SGHTA, CDR2 FQGNSA. Trimming took off 3 bases at V and 0 bases at J, with 14 bases between the two ends. The CDR3 covers 16 residues. This CDR3 reads CASSFFFAEANYGYTF. The CDR3 nucleotides are TGTGCCAGCAGCTTTTTTTTCGCGGAGGCTAACTATGGCTACACCTTC. Filled out from reference TRBV7-2 and TRBJ1-2, the complete variable domain reads GAGVSQSPSNKVTEKGKDVELRCDPISGHTALYWYRQSLGQGLEFLIYFQGNSAPDKSGLPSDRFSAERTGGSVSTLTIQRTQQEDSAVYLCASSFFFAEANYGYTFGSGTRLTVV.

The rearrangement joins TRBV7-2 to TRBJ2-7; the D gene is possibly TRBD1 (5 bases). The ends were cut back, 5 bases at V and 2 bases at J, with 13 bases in the middle. There are 14 residues in the CDR3. Germline-derived CDR1 and CDR2 are SGHTA and FQGNSA. The CDR3 region is CASSPRQPTYEQYF. Here the CDR3 DNA reads TGTGCCAGCAGCCCACGACAGCCGACCTACGAGCAGTACTTC. Using reference TRBV7-2 and TRBJ2-7 for the parts outside the CDR3, the full variable domain is GAGVSQSPSNKVTEKGKDVELRCDPISGHTALYWYRQSLGQGLEFLIYFQGNSAPDKSGLPSDRFSAERTGGSVSTLTIQRTQQEDSAVYLCASSPRQPTYEQYFGPGTRLTVT.

The rearrangement links TRBV7-6 to TRBJ1-3; D is perhaps TRBD1 (6 bases). CDR3 length: 15 residues. Trimming left V 5 bases short and J 1 base short, with 12 bases between. CDR1 is SGHVS, CDR2 FNYEAQ, per germline. This chain's CDR3 is CASSPRDTSGNTIYF. As DNA, the CDR3 is TGTGCCAGCAGCCCCCGGGACACATCTGGAAACACCATATATTTT.

The chain is built from TRBV29-1 and TRBJ1-1; no firm D call. V was shortened by 4 bases and J by 1 base, with 10 bases between the two germline ends. This CDR3 comprises 13 residues. Germline-derived CDR1 and CDR2 are SQVTM and ANQGSEA. The DNA for the CDR3 is TGCAGCGTTGCCGTCAGACAGAACACTGAAGCTTTCTTT. Its translation: CSVAVRQNTEAFF.

The chain is built from TRBV7-2 and TRBJ2-3; TRBD2 agrees at 10 bases. Germline V lookup: CDR1 SGHTA, CDR2 FQGNSA. V lost 5 bases to trimming and J lost 4 bases; unmatched junction nucleotides: 6. CDR3 length: 15 residues. DNA for the CDR3: TGTGCCAGCAGCCTTAGCGGGAGGAGGTCAGATACGCAGTATTTT. As protein: CASSLSGRRSDTQYF.

The chain links TRBV4-3 to TRBJ1-1; D remains ambiguous. Deletions cut 0 bases from V and 3 bases from J, with 11 bases between. CDR3 length: 15 residues. Germline assignment: CDR1 LGHNA and CDR2 YSLEER. The CDR3: CASSQDAVGDTEAFF. CDR3 DNA sequence: TGCGCCAGCAGCCAAGACGCTGTCGGGGACACTGAAGCTTTCTTT.

V is TRBV19 and J is TRBJ2-1, with 8 bases identical to TRBD2. Germline loops: CDR1 LNHDA, CDR2 SQIVND (reference sequence). V was clipped by 6 bases and J by 0 bases; unmatched bases: 7. The CDR3 sequence is 16 residues long. CDR3 residues: CASSGGAINSYNEQFF. CDR3 nucleotides: TGTGCCAGTAGCGGGGGGGCGATTAACTCCTACAATGAGCAGTTCTTC.

The rearrangement joins TRBV25-1 to TRBJ1-1, with 7 bases matching TRBD1. V lost 4 bases to trimming and J lost 0 bases; unmatched junction nucleotides: 2. The germline V gene encodes CDR1 MGHDK and CDR2 SYGVNS. The length of the CDR3 is 14 residues. The DNA for the CDR3 is TGTGCCAGCAGTGGGGGACAGATGAACACTGAAGCTTTCTTT. Encoded protein: CASSGGQMNTEAFF. Filled out from reference TRBV25-1 and TRBJ1-1, the complete variable domain reads EADIYQTPRYLVIGTGKKITLECSQTMGHDKMYWYQQDPGMELHLIHYSYGVNSTEKGDLSSESTVSRIRTEHFPLTLESARPSHTSQYLCASSGGQMNTEAFFGQGTRLTVV.

The rearrangement joins TRBV9 to TRBJ2-2; 7 bases agree with TRBD2. The CDR3 is 15 residues long. V shed 2 bases, J shed 1 base, and the junction held 2 bases outside the gene matches. From germline, CDR1 is SGDLS and CDR2 YYNGEE. The CDR3 DNA reads TGTGCCAGCAGCGTCTCGGGAGGGAACACCGGGGAGCTGTTTTTT. Encoded protein: CASSVSGGNTGELFF.

The chain combines TRBV7-2 with TRBJ2-5, with D hard to call. V dropped 5 bases and J dropped 1 base, with 11 bases sitting between them. This CDR3 spans 14 amino acids. Per germline, CDR1 SGHTA and CDR2 FQGNSA. As DNA, the CDR3 is TGTGCCAGCAGCCTTGGAGTTTCCCAAGAGACCCAGTACTTC. Protein product: CASSLGVSQETQYF.

The J gene is TRBJ2-1, the V gene TRBV7-2; the D gene could be TRBD1 or TRBD2 (5 bases each). The V end lost 5 bases, the J end lost 9 bases, and 20 bases lay between the germline ends. Germline assignment: CDR1 SGHTA and CDR2 FQGNSA. The CDR3 extends over 15 amino acids. CDR3 protein: CASSAGLGARREQFF. The CDR3 nucleotides read TGTGCCAGCAGCGCCGGCCTCGGGGCCCGCCGTGAGCAGTTCTTC.